This T cell receptor (beta chain) was sequenced during a study of T-cell reconstitution after alpha-beta-depleted transplantation in children. In this sample, this clonotype turned up many times. Unique molecular identifiers tagged the TCRbeta library. TCRdb reprocessed the PCR reads via MiXCR and lists one record per CDR3 protein. This table holds about 240,000 distinct CDR3 sequences, approximately 12% found once. The germline CDR1 and CDR2 sequences are SGHRS and YFSETQ. This CDR3 has 15 amino acids. Trimming took 4 bases from V and 3 from J; bases not matched to a gene: 8. The gene calls are TRBV5-1 and TRBJ2-7, with 9 bases identical to TRBD1. The input for sequencing was PBMCs from the stem cell graft donor, taken from the stem cell graft. The TCR sequence derives from a human donor who donated a stem cell graft to a child with acute lymphoblastic leukemia. The CDR3 loop reads CASSPTPTGGYEQYF. CDR3 bases: TGCGCCAGCAGCCCTACGCCGACAGGGGGCTACGAGCAGTACTTC. Drawing the rest from reference TRBV5-1 and TRBJ2-7, the complete variable domain is KAGVTQTPRYLIKTRGQQVTLSCSPISGHRSVSWYQQTPGQGLQFLFEYFSETQRNKGNFPGRFSGRQFSNSRSEMNVSTLELGDSALYLCASSPTPTGGYEQYFGPGTRLTVT.